The rows below give T cell receptor beta chains drawn from one sample of a study of cytomegalovirus exposure and HLA in healthy donors. Sequencing used immunoSEQ multiplex PCR; TCRdb keeps in-frame clones, though not all of them. The data show 120,000 to 150,000 clones, roughly 81% seen once. Sequenced input: PBMCs. The receptors originated from a woman aged 25 to 39 in good health and CMV-seronegative. The CDR3 runs from the conserved cysteine through the conserved F or W.

TRBV7-8	CASSFGQGANIQYF
TRBV6-6	CASSIGTLGPQHF
TRBV25-1	CASSEGAAGTQYF
TRBV6-5	CASSYGDTENYGYTF
TRBV2	CASTTPGRGTEAFF
TRBV5-1	CASSLALGGAYGYTF
TRBV2	CASSPFYEQYF
TRBV6-6	CASSGGTGVNTEAFF
TRBV6-5	CASRRYNSPLHF
TRBV11-2	CASSLEGRVGKNYGYTF
TRBV4-1	CASSQEPGTDTQYF
TRBV14	CASSQGGQGKSYEQYF
TRBV2	CASSWDSGLAQPQHF
TRBV6-1	CASNRQGPQHF
TRBV27	CASSPTGSSPLHF
TRBV28	CASSPQQGTGDYGYTF
TRBV5-1	CASRNGTGGYREQYF
TRBV18	CASSPDRGLRSSPLHF
TRBV6-5	CASSGLSWGLNEQFF
TRBV29-1	CSVNGRTEAFF
TRBV5-1	CASSHRTGPLNEQFF
TRBV7-9	CASSLQGYYGYTF
TRBV28	CASSSPGTGSSYNSPLHF
TRBV18	CASSPPDRGVNIQYF
TRBV7-9	CASSLVPGTDEAFF
TRBV2	CASSKYSNQPQHF
TRBV27	CASSPRTGSGYTF
TRBV4-2	CASSQDFRDSPLHF
TRBV19	CASSILGKPGEKLFF
TRBV5-1	CASSLVPGVGSYNSPLHF
TRBV10-1	CASSESTAADEQYF
TRBV2	CASSGTGINYGYTF
TRBV9	CASSVDPNGVETQYF
TRBV7-2	CASSLAGSGGEQYF
TRBV13	CASSAASPAEAFF
TRBV19	CASSIDLLKITQPQHF
TRBV10-3	CAISDRTGVSTDTQYF
TRBV5-6	CASSLGQIMNTEAFF
TRBV5-1	CASTPRGPGETQYF
TRBV4-2	CASSPRQGTFTEAFF
TRBV7-2	CASSLQTQGGRETQYF
TRBV2	CASISGGAGKDEQFF
TRBV2	CASSTGLGNQPQHF
TRBV19	CASKRQGHNSPLHF
TRBV5-1	CASRTGDYLGTEAFF
TRBV6-5	CASSYPTGQGSIGYTF
TRBV14	CASSQGTYNEKLFF
TRBV11-2	CASSLDGTTGETQYF
TRBV19	CASTLAGGSYEQYF
TRBV5-1	CASSTDFYNEQFF
TRBV7-9	CASSLVSRSYEQYF
TRBV5-1	CASSPDRVTSYTF
TRBV29-1	CSASQGADYGYTF
TRBV5-1	CASSPGGTGANVLTF